This TCR beta chain was identified in a study of graft-versus-host responses after intestinal transplantation. On the study more broadly: Multivisceral, liver-intestinal, or isolated intestinal transplants were performed in recipients. Recipients uniformly received anti-thymocyte globulin induction, followed by tacrolimus and steroids for about 3 years.

Generated by immunoSEQ multiplex PCR, the TCRdb table keeps only in-frame clones and is missing some. The profile shows more than 100,000 clones, roughly 93% of them singletons. Germline values: CDR1 SGHVS, CDR2 FNYEAQ. V dropped 1 base and J dropped 3 bases, with 6 bases sitting between them. There are 13 residues in the CDR3. This clone was seen once. Antigen: not known. Other DNA sequences in this sample translate to the same CDR3. General observations from the study: HvG clone declines early post-transplant were associated with peak circulating GvH levels. Some GvH clones appeared in ileal mucosa or blood before recipient bone marrow.

This receptor was taken from a human donor who received an intestinal transplant. The sequencing used unstimulated CD8+ T cells sorted from spleen or lymph node cells, collected before intestinal transplant. The chain couples TRBV7-6 to TRBJ1-2; D ambiguous. The DNA for the CDR3 is TGTGCCAGCAGCTTAGGGGGTTACTATGGCTACACCTTC. Translated: CASSLGGYYGYTF. The entire variable domain, with the rest obtained from reference TRBV7-6 and TRBJ1-2, is as follows: GAGVSQSPRYKVTKRGQDVALRCDPISGHVSLYWYRQALGQGPEFLTYFNYEAQQDKSGLPNDRFSAERPEGSISTLTIQRTEQRDSAMYRCASSLGGYYGYTFGSGTRLTVV.